The 22 T cell receptor beta chains listed next were all sequenced from one sample in a study of T-cell reconstitution after alpha-beta-depleted transplantation in children. Unique molecular identifiers were used to barcode this TCRbeta library. From the PCR reads, TCRdb called clonotypes with MiXCR, one entry per CDR3 protein. The sample records 400,000 to 500,000 distinct CDR3 sequences, about a tenth being singletons. Source: PBMCs from the stem cell graft donor, taken from the stem cell graft. The receptors were gathered from a human donor who donated a stem cell graft to a child with acute myeloid leukemia.

This chain connects TRBV19 to TRBJ2-1; 8 nucleotides line up with TRBD2. The CDR3 runs to 13 residues. The junction had 0 bases not matched to a gene; V was cut back by 2 bases and J by 6 bases. Germline V CDR1 and CDR2: LNHDA, SQIVND (reference sequence). The CDR3 DNA sequence: TGTGCCAGTAGTATACGGGGGGGCAATGAGCAGTTCTTC. This encodes CASSIRGGNEQFF.

The sample holds many counts of this clonotype. The genes are TRBV5-6 and TRBJ2-1; D is undetermined. This CDR3 spans 15 amino acids. The germline gives CDR1 SGHDT, CDR2 YYEEEE. The V gene lost 4 bases and the J gene lost 7 bases, with 18 bases spanning the gap. The CDR3 here is CASSLLYRRKNEQFF. The DNA of the CDR3 is TGTGCCAGCAGCCTACTGTACCGCCGGAAGAATGAGCAGTTCTTC.

The gene calls are TRBV28 and TRBJ2-5; maybe TRBD2 (7 bases). Per germline, CDR1 MDHEN and CDR2 SYDVKM. V lost 4 bases to trimming and J lost 9 bases, with 15 bases between them. The CDR3 length is 13 residues. The CDR3 coding sequence is TGTGCCAGCAGTTCAACGGGGAGGGGGTCCCAGTACTTC. Its protein is CASSSTGRGSQYF.

This clonotype has a count of ten or more. The CDR3 spells CASSFGSSVRGDTQYF. CDR3 nucleotides: TGTGCCAGCAGCTTTGGTTCTAGCGTCCGGGGAGATACGCAGTATTTT. The gene calls are TRBV7-2 and TRBJ2-3; the D gene is possibly TRBD2 (6 bases). The CDR3 has 16 residues. V gave up 3 bases and J gave up 5 bases, with 18 bases separating them. CDR1 and CDR2 from the germline V gene are SGHTA and FQGNSA.

This clonotype was seen only a few times. The genes are TRBV7-2 and TRBJ2-1; D might be TRBD2 (5 bases). The CDR3 spans 14 residues. The V gene lost 7 bases and the J gene lost 4 bases, with 14 bases spanning the gap. Germline V gene sequence: CDR1 SGHTA, CDR2 FQGNSA. The CDR3 spells CASILGREYNEQFF. In DNA, the CDR3 is TGTGCCAGCATCCTCGGTCGGGAATACAATGAGCAGTTCTTC.

V is TRBV20-1 and J is TRBJ2-7; D gene ambiguous. Trimming stripped 0 bases from V and 7 bases from J, with 7 bases between. The CDR3 has 11 residues. In germline, CDR1 is DFQATT, CDR2 SNEGSKA (reference sequence). CDR3 sequence reads: CSARESAEQYF. For the CDR3, the DNA is TGCAGTGCTAGAGAGTCGGCGGAGCAGTACTTC.

This clonotype was detected only a few times. The chain joins TRBV20-1 to TRBJ2-5; D perhaps matches TRBD2 (5 bases). The germline V gene has CDR1 DFQATT and CDR2 SNEGSKA (reference sequence). Trimming removed 6 bases from V and 5 bases from J, with 10 bases in between. This CDR3 comprises 11 residues. The CDR3 region is CSAKREETQYF. For the CDR3, the DNA is TGCAGTGCAAAGAGGGAGGAGACCCAGTACTTC.

This clonotype was observed a few times. This chain connects TRBV20-1 to TRBJ2-2, with unresolved D. CDR1 and CDR2 (germline): DFQATT, SNEGSKA (reference sequence). V lost 1 base to trimming and J lost 3 bases, with 24 bases between them. The CDR3 sequence is 19 residues long. The DNA for the CDR3 is TGCAGTGCTAGAGCTCCTCCAGCTCGGACCCGGACGTACACCGGGGAGCTGTTTTTT. This translates into CSARAPPARTRTYTGELFF.

A few counts support this clonotype. V gene TRBV30 combines with J gene TRBJ1-1; 9 bases are shared with TRBD1. The CDR3 is 14 residues long. Germline V gene sequence: CDR1 GTSNPN, CDR2 SVGIG (reference sequence). The V gene end was trimmed by 5 bases and the J gene end by 4 bases; junction bases not matched to a gene: 8. CDR3 region: CAWGQGPSSTEAFF. The CDR3 DNA reads as TGTGCCTGGGGACAGGGGCCCTCGAGCACTGAAGCTTTCTTT.

This clonotype was found a few times. The chain recombines TRBV15 with TRBJ2-5; D remains unclear. The CDR3 is 15 amino acids. CDR1 LNHNV and CDR2 YYDKDF come from the germline V gene (reference sequence). V lost 0 bases and J lost 5, with 13 bases in between. The CDR3 reads CATSRDRNLMETQYF. In nucleotides, the CDR3 is TGTGCCACCAGCAGAGATAGAAATCTGATGGAGACCCAGTACTTC. Based on the CDR3 plus reference TRBV15 and TRBJ2-5, the full variable domain is DAMVIQNPRYQVTQFGKPVTLSCSQTLNHNVMYWYQQKSSQAPKLLFHYYDKDFNNEADTPDNFQSRRPNTSFCFLDIRSPGLGDTAMYLCATSRDRNLMETQYFGPGTRLLVL.

In this sample, this clonotype turned up a few times. The V gene is TRBV7-2, the J gene TRBJ2-2; a weak D match, TRBD2 (5 bases). V shed 2 bases and J shed 8 bases, with 15 bases lying between them. The CDR3 has 15 amino acids. The germline V gene has CDR1 SGHTA and CDR2 FQGNSA. The chain's CDR3 is CASSLRADPTGELFF. The DNA for the CDR3 is TGTGCCAGCAGCTTAAGAGCGGACCCCACGGGGGAGCTGTTTTTT.

The rearrangement uses TRBV20-1 and TRBJ2-5; 7 bases fit TRBD2. Germline V lookup: CDR1 DFQATT, CDR2 SNEGSKA (reference sequence). The trim removed 3 bases at V and 3 bases at J, leaving 7 bases unmatched. The CDR3 runs to 14 residues. The DNA of the CDR3 is TGCAGTGCTAGCGGCGCCCTAGCGGAAGAGACCCAGTACTTC. Its translation: CSASGALAEETQYF.

The gene calls are TRBV20-1 and TRBJ2-5, with TRBD2 as a possible D gene (6 bases). This CDR3 has 14 residues. V shed 6 bases and J shed 4 bases, with 18 bases lying between them. Germline V gene data show CDR1 as DFQATT and CDR2 as SNEGSKA (reference sequence). The CDR3 loop reads CSASGSVVGETQYF. CDR3 DNA sequence: TGCAGTGCAAGCGGGTCCGTAGTGGGAGAGACCCAGTACTTC.

This clonotype turned up a few times. The DNA of the CDR3 is TGCGCCAGCAGGGCCGGGACTAGCGTCACGGAGACCCAGTACTTC. This sequence encodes CASRAGTSVTETQYF. The genes are TRBV5-1 and TRBJ2-5; 10 bases are shared with TRBD2. The CDR3 sequence is 15 residues long. Per the germline V gene, CDR1 is SGHRS and CDR2 is YFSETQ. Trimming took 5 bases from V and 5 from J; bases not matched to a gene: 9.

V gene TRBV5-6 combines with J gene TRBJ2-7; 7 bases are shared with TRBD2. V trimming: 3 bases; J trimming: 3 bases; junction bases outside the gene matches: 12. CDR3 length: 16 residues. Germline V gene data show CDR1 as SGHDT and CDR2 as YYEEEE. In DNA, the CDR3 is TGTGCCAGCAGCTCGGTTGAGGGCGCGGGAGACTACGAGCAGTACTTC. Translating gives CASSSVEGAGDYEQYF.

This clonotype was picked up many times. This chain connects TRBV7-8 to TRBJ1-5, with D tentatively TRBD1 (5 bases). V lost 0 bases and J lost 1, with 10 bases in between. The CDR3 is made up of 16 amino acids. Germline-derived CDR1 and CDR2 are SGHVS and FQNEAQ. The chain's CDR3 is CASSLAGGRSNQPQHF. The DNA of the CDR3 is TGTGCCAGCAGCTTAGCGGGGGGACGAAGCAATCAGCCCCAGCATTTT.

The chain recombines TRBV20-1 with TRBJ2-1; the match to TRBD2 covers 9 bases. Germline lookup yields CDR1 DFQATT and CDR2 SNEGSKA (reference sequence). The CDR3 consists of 15 residues. Trimming cost V 0 bases and J 14 bases; bases outside gene matches: 14. The CDR3 DNA reads TGCAGTGCTAGAGATCCAAGGGGTAGCGGGAGAGGGGAGTTCTTC. Its translation: CSARDPRGSGRGEFF.

This clonotype was counted at least ten times. The chain links TRBV27 to TRBJ2-5, with TRBD1 matching 7 bases. The CDR3 has 14 amino acids. CDR1 is MNHEY and CDR2 is SMNVEV in the germline V gene (reference sequence). After removal of 6 bases from V and 5 bases from J, the junction contained 9 bases not matched to a gene. DNA of the CDR3: TGTGCCAGCAGCCCGCTAGGGGGCGAGGAGACCCAGTACTTC. Its protein is CASSPLGGEETQYF.

This clonotype came up many times. The chain combines TRBV7-2 with TRBJ2-5, with no clear D. CDR1 is SGHTA and CDR2 is FQGNSA in the germline V gene. Deletions cut 1 base from V and 1 base from J, with 13 bases between. The CDR3 is 16 amino acids. CDR3 DNA sequence: TGTGCCAGCAGCTTAGACTCCTCGGGCCTCCAAGAGACCCAGTACTTC. As protein: CASSLDSSGLQETQYF.

This clonotype has just a few counts. The V call is TRBV10-3, the J call TRBJ2-5, with D possibly TRBD1 on 6 matching bases. Germline V gives CDR1 ENHRY, CDR2 SYGVKD. CDR3 length: 16 amino acids. The germline V and J ends were trimmed by 0 bases and 4 bases, with 15 bases remaining between them. The CDR3 region has the DNA TGTGCCATCAGTGAGTCGACGTTCAGGGGTTCAGAGACCCAGTACTTC. Amino acids: CAISESTFRGSETQYF.

This clonotype was seen only a few times. The chain uses TRBV12-3 or TRBV12-4 and TRBJ1-6; the match to TRBD1 covers 8 bases. CDR3 length: 14 amino acids. Unmatched junction bases numbered 6, after V lost 4 bases and J lost 10 bases. The CDR3 sequence: CASSYQGARSPLHF. The DNA of the CDR3 is TGTGCCAGCAGTTACCAGGGGGCTAGGTCACCCCTCCACTTT.

This clonotype appeared a few times. This chain connects TRBV4-1 to TRBJ2-2; a possible D gene is TRBD1 (6 bases). The germline V and J ends were trimmed by 4 bases and 6 bases, with 12 bases remaining between them. The germline V gene encodes CDR1 MGHRA and CDR2 YSYEKL. The CDR3 runs 14 residues. The chain's CDR3 is CASSPGAGSGELFF. The DNA of the CDR3 is TGCGCCAGCAGCCCAGGGGCCGGGTCCGGGGAGCTGTTTTTT.